This T cell receptor beta chain was captured by sequencing in a study of blood T cell repertoires in COVID-19. About the research overall: The samples span acute and convalescent COVID-19 from the United States, Italy and Spain. PBMCs, B-cell-depleted T cells, or T cells were the source of the cDNA or gDNA that made up the material.

Source study methods: Counts of nucleated cells, estimated from reference gene primer amplification, were obtained. The method was immunoSEQ multiplex PCR; TCRdb's version includes in-frame clones alone and lacks a portion of them. D and trimming were read from the DNA, whereas the V and J calls and clone size are those reported in that table. The sample lists 390,000 or so clones; around 91% were seen once. The germline V gene has CDR1 SGHTA and CDR2 FQGNSA. Trimming took 5 bases from V and 7 from J; bases not matched to a gene: 7. This CDR3 contains 13 residues. This TCR derives from a man aged 18 to 30 with active or convalescent COVID-19. The sample taken for sequencing was peripheral blood. The gene calls are TRBV7-2 and TRBJ1-1, with TRBD1 matching over 7 bases. CDR3 loop: CASSPQGQSEAFF. The CDR3 DNA reads TGTGCCAGCAGCCCGCAGGGACAGAGTGAAGCTTTCTTT.